This T cell receptor (beta chain) comes out of a study of immune evolution from preneoplasia to lung adenocarcinoma. Study observations and caveats: Later-stage lesions seemingly showed higher T cell density and diversity than normal lung.

Of note for this clone: Its target is not known.

Libraries were prepared by immunoSEQ multiplex PCR; TCRdb keeps only in-frame clonotypes and omits some of them. The sample lists some 7,500 clones; roughly 88% were seen once. Looked up from germline, CDR1 is ENHRY and CDR2 is SYGVKD. The CDR3 length is 14 residues. The V segment lost 8 bases and the J segment 4 bases; nucleotides outside the gene matches: 5. Patient tissue came from resections in Japan or China, 2014–2017. What was sequenced was FFPE minimally invasive lung adenocarcinoma tissue. V is TRBV10-3 and J is TRBJ1-2; 12 nucleotides align to TRBD1. The receptor was derived from a person aged 80 or over with lung adenocarcinoma. The CDR3 sequence: CAIGGTGGSYGYTF. The CDR3 nucleotides are TGTGCCATCGGCGGGACAGGGGGCTCCTATGGCTACACCTTC.